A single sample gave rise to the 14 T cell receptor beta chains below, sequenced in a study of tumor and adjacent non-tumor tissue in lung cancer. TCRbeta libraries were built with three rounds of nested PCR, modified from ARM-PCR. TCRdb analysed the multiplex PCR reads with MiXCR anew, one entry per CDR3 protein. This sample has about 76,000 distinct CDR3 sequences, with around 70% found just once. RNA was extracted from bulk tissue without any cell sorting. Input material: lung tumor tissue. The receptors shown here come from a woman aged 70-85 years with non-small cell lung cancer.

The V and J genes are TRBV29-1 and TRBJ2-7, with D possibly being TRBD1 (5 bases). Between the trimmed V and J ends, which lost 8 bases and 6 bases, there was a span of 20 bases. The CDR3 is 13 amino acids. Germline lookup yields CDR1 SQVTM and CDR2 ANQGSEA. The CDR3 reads CSFRDRWLGEQYF. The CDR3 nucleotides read TGCAGCTTCAGGGATAGGTGGCTCGGCGAGCAGTACTTC.

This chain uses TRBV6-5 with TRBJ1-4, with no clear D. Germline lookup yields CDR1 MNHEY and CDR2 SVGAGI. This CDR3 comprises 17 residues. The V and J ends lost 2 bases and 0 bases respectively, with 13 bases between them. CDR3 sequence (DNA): TGTGCCAGCAGTTACACAGAAGGAACTGCAACTAATGAAAAACTGTTTTTT. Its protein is CASSYTEGTATNEKLFF.

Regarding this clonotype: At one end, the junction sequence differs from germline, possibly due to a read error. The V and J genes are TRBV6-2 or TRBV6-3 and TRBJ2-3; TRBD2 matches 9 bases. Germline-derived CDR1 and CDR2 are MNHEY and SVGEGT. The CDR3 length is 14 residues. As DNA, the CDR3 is TGTGCCAGCCTCATAGCGGGAGAAACAAATACGCAGTATTTC. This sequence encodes CASLIAGETNTQYF.

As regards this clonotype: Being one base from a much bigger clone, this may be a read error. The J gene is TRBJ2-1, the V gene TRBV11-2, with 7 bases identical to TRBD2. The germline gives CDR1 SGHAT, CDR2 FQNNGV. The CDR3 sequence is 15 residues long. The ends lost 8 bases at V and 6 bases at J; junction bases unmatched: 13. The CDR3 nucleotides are TGTGCCAGCCGCCCCCGCCGACTAGCTTCCAATGAGCAGTTCTTC. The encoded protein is CASRPRRLASNEQFF. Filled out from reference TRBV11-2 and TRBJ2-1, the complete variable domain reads EAGVAQSPRYKIIEKRQSVAFWCNPISGHATLYWYQQILGQGPKLLIQFQNNGVVDDSQLPKDRFSAERLKGVDSTLKIQPAKLEDSAVYLCASRPRRLASNEQFFGPGTRLTVL.

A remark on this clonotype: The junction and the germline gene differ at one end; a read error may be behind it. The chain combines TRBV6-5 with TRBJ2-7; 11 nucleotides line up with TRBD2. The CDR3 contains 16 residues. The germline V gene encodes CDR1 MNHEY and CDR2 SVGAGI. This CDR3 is CTSTVGALAGAGEQYF. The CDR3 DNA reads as TGTACCAGCACGGTAGGGGCACTAGCGGGAGCCGGCGAACAGTACTTC.

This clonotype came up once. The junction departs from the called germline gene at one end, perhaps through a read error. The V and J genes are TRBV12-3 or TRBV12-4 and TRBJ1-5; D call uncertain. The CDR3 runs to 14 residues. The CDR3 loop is CDSSLGRRNQAQHF. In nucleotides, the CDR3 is TGTGACAGCAGTTTAGGCAGACGCAATCAGGCCCAGCATTTT.

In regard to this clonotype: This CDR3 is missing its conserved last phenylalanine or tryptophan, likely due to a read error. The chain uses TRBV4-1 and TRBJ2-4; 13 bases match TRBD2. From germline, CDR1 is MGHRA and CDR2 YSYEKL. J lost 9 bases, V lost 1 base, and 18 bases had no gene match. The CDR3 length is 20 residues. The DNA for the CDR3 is TGCGCCAGCAGCCAAGTTCTGGGGGTCCGGACTAGCGGGAGAGACGGCATTCAGTACCTC. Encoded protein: CASSQVLGVRTSGRDGIQYL.

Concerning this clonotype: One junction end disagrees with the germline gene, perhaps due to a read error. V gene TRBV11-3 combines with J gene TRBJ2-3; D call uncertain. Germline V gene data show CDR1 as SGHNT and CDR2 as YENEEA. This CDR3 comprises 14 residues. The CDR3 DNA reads TGTGCTAGCAGCTTTGACACTAACACAGATACGCAGTATTTT. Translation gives CASSFDTNTDTQYF. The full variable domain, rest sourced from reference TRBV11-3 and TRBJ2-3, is EAGVVQSPRYKIIEKKQPVAFWCNPISGHNTLYWYLQNLGQGPELLIRYENEEAVDDSQLPKDRFSAERLKGVDSTLKIQPAELGDSAVYLCASSFDTNTDTQYFGPGTRLTVL.

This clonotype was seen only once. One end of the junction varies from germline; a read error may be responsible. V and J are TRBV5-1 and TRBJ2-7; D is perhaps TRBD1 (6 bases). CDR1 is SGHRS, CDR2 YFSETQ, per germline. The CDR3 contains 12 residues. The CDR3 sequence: CAGSVGGAEQYF. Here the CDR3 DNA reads TGTGCCGGCAGCGTAGGGGGAGCCGAGCAGTACTTC.

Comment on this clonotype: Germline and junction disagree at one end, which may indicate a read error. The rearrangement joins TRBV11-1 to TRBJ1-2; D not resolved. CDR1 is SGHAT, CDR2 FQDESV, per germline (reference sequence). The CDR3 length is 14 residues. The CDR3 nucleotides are TGCGCCAGCAGTCATTCGGGAGTTGGCTATGGCTATGCCTTC. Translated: CASSHSGVGYGYAF.

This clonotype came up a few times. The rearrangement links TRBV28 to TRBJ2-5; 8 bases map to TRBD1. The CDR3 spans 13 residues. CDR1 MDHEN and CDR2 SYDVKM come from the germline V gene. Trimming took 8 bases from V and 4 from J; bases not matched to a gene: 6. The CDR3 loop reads CASRRTGRETQYF. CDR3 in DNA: TGTGCCAGCCGCCGGACAGGGAGAGAGACCCAGTACTTC.

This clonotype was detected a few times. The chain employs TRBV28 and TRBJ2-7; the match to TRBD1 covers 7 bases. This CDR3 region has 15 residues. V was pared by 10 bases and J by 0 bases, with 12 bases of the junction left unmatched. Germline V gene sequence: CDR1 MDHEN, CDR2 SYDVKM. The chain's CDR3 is CAIRNRGWYSYEQYF. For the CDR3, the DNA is TGTGCCATCAGGAACAGGGGCTGGTACTCCTACGAGCAGTACTTC.

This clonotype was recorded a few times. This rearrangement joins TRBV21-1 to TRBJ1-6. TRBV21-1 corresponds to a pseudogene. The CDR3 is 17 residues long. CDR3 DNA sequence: TGTGCCAGCAGCGAAAAGGACAGGGGGTCCTATAATTCACCCCTCCACTTT. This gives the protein CASSEKDRGSYNSPLHF.

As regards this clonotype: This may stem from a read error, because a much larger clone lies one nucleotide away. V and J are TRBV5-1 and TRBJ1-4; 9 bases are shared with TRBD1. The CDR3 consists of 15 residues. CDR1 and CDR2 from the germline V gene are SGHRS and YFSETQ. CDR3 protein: CANSFRDREDEKLFF. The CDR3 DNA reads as TGCGCCAACAGCTTCCGGGACAGGGAGGATGAAAAACTGTTTTTT.